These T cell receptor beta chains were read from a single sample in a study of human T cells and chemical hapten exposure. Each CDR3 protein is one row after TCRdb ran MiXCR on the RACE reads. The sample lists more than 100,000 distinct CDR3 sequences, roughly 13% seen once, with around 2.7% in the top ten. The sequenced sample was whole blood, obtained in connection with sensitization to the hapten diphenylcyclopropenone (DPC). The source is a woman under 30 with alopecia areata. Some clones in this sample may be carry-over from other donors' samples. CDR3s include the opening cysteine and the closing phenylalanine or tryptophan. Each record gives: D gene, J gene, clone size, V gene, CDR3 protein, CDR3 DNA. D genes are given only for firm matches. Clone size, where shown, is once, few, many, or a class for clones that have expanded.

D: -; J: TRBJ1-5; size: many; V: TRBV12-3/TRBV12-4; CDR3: CASSLAGRASNQPQHF; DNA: TGTGCCAGCAGTTTAGCGGGACGGGCTAGCAATCAGCCCCAGCATTTT
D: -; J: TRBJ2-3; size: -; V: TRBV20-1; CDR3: CSARGITTDTQYF; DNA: TGCAGTGCTCGCGGGATCACGACAGATACGCAGTATTTT
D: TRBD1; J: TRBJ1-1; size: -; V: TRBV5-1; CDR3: CASSPRQGTSNTEAFF; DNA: TGCGCCAGCAGCCCCAGACAGGGAACGTCGAACACTGAAGCTTTCTTT
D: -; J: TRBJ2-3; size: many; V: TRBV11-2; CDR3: CASSFGRRPTDTQYF; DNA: TGTGCCAGCAGCTTCGGGCGAAGACCCACAGATACGCAGTATTTT
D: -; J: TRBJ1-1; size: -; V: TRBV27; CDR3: CASSLSRQGNTEAFF; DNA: TGTGCCAGCAGTTTATCGAGGCAGGGGAACACTGAAGCTTTCTTT
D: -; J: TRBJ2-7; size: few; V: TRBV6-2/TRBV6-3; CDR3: CASLGGQFYEQYF; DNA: TGTGCCAGCTTGGGGGGACAATTCTACGAGCAGTACTTC
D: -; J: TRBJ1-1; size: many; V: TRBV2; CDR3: CATHLSGERETNTEAFF; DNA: TGTGCCACCCACCTTTCGGGGGAGAGGGAGACGAACACTGAAGCTTTCTTT
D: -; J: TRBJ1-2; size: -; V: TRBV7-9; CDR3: CASSFGSMGLDGYTF; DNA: TGTGCCAGCAGCTTCGGTTCTATGGGCCTGGATGGCTACACCTTC
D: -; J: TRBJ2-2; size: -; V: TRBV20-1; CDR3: CSARDGRTGTTGELFF; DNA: TGCAGTGCTAGAGACGGGCGAACTGGGACCACCGGGGAGCTGTTTTTT
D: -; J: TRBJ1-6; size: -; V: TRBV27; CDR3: CATRGGFSSPLHF; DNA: TGTGCCACCCGTGGGGGATTTAGTTCACCCCTCCACTTT
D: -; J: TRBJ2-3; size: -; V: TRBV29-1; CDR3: CSVRSPDTQYF; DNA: TGCAGCGTCCGGTCGCCGGATACGCAGTATTTT
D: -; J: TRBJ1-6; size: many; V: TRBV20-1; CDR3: CSARVARGYNSPLHF; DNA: TGCAGTGCTAGGGTGGCCAGGGGCTATAATTCACCCCTCCACTTT
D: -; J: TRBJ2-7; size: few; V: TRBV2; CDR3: CASSEALLGRGEQYF; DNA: TGTGCCAGCAGTGAAGCGCTTCTGGGCAGGGGCGAGCAGTACTTC
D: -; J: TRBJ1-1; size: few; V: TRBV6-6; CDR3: CASSYTGSDTEAFF; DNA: TGTGCCAGCAGTTACACAGGGTCGGACACTGAAGCTTTCTTT
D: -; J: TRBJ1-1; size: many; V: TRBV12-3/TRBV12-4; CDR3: CASSLGDNTEAFF; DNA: TGTGCCAGCAGTTTAGGGGATAACACTGAAGCTTTCTTT
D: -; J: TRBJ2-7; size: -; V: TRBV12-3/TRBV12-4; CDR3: CASKANYEQYF; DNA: TGTGCCAGCAAGGCGAACTACGAGCAGTACTTC
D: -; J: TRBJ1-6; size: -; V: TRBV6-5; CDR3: CASSYGRVSSSYNSPLHF; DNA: TGTGCCAGCAGTTACGGCAGGGTCAGCAGCTCCTATAATTCACCCCTCCACTTT
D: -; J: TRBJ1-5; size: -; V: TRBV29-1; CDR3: CSITTGNQPQHF; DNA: TGCAGCATCACGACGGGCAATCAGCCCCAGCATTTT
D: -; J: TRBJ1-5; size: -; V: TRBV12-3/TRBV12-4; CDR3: CASSLWSGYGQPQHF; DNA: TGTGCCAGCAGTTTATGGTCAGGGTACGGTCAGCCCCAGCATTTT
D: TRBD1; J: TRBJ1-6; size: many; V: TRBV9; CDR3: CASSEQGQGGSPLHF; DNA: TGTGCCAGCAGCGAGCAGGGACAGGGGGGTTCACCCCTCCACTTT